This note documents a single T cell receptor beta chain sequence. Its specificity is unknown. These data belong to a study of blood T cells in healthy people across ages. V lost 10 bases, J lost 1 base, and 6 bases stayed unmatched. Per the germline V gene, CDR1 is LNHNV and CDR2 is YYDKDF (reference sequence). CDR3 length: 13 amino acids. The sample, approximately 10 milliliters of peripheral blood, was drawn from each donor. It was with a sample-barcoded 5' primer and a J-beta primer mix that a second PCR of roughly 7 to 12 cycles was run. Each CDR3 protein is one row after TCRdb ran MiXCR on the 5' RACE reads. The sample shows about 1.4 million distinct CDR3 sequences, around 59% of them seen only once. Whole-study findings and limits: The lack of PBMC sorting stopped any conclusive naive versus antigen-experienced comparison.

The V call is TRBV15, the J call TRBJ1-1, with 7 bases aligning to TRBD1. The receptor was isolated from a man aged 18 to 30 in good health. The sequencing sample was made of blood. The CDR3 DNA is TGTGCCATCAAAGACAGGGCGAACACTGAAGCTTTCTTT. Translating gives CAIKDRANTEAFF.